This TCR beta chain appears in the sequencing data of a study of metastatic and nonmetastatic thyroid tumors. TCRdb re-called clones from the PCR reads using MiXCR. The data hold around 35,000 clones, with about a sixth observed a single time. Each patient went into thyroid surgery without having received any treatment. The CDR3 sequence is 19 residues long. Germline CDR1 is SGHTA and CDR2 is FQGTGA. V was clipped by 6 bases and J by 4 bases; unmatched bases: 17. This clone was counted ten times or more. This TCR derives from a female donor with papillary thyroid cancer or a benign thyroid nodule (not recorded which). Some clones in this sample may be carry-over from other donors' samples. This chain joins TRBV7-3 and TRBJ2-7; 14 bases line up with TRBD2. The specimen was blood. CDR3 sequence: CASRSVTSGRASGIYEQYF. The DNA for the CDR3 is TGTGCCAGCAGGAGCGTGACTAGCGGGAGGGCCAGTGGTATATACGAGCAGTACTTC. The entire variable domain, with the rest obtained from reference TRBV7-3 and TRBJ2-7, is as follows: GAGVSQTPSNKVTEKGKYVELRCDPISGHTALYWYRQSLGQGPEFLIYFQGTGAADDSGLPNDRFFAVRPEGSVSTLKIQRTERGDSAVYLCASRSVTSGRASGIYEQYFGPGTRLTVT.